This entry lists 30 T cell receptor beta chains sequenced from one sample in a study of identical twins. TCRdb re-analysed the 5' RACE reads in MiXCR, keeping a single row per CDR3 protein. The repertoire holds 240,000 or so distinct CDR3 sequences, with 9.5% to 15% as singletons. Another study also made use of these data, one on yellow fever vaccine responses in identical twins.

Sequencing was performed on memory (CD45RO+) T cells sorted from blood. Receptors were obtained from a young woman in good health.

This clonotype was picked up many times. The J gene is TRBJ2-5, the V gene TRBV11-2; 8 positions agree with TRBD2. This CDR3 comprises 18 residues. J lost 2 bases, V lost 1 base, and 12 bases had no gene match. Germline CDR1 SGHAT, CDR2 FQNNGV. The CDR3 nucleotides read TGTGCCAGCAGCTTAGGGGGGACTAGTATAGGAGGTCAAGAGACCCAGTACTTC. Protein sequence: CASSLGGTSIGGQETQYF.

The sample holds a few counts of this clonotype. The gene calls are TRBV7-2 and TRBJ2-1; D call uncertain. This CDR3 region has 12 residues. CDR1 SGHTA and CDR2 FQGNSA come from the germline V gene. The V gene lost 5 bases and the J gene lost 9 bases, with 11 bases spanning the gap. CDR3 loop: CASSPDFSEQFF. The CDR3 DNA follows: TGTGCCAGCAGCCCAGATTTCTCTGAGCAGTTCTTC.

The V call is TRBV27, the J call TRBJ2-1; 7 nucleotides agree with TRBD2. CDR1 MNHEY and CDR2 SMNVEV come from the germline V gene (reference sequence). With V trimmed by 1 base and J by 7 bases, 7 bases remained unmatched. CDR3 length equals 15 residues. CDR3 sequence reads: CASSLWASGGNEQFF. DNA for the CDR3: TGTGCCAGCAGTTTATGGGCTAGCGGCGGGAATGAGCAGTTCTTC.

The gene calls are TRBV5-6 and TRBJ2-4, with unresolved D. The ends were cut back, 4 bases at V and 0 bases at J, with 14 bases in the middle. In germline, CDR1 is SGHDT, CDR2 YYEEEE. The CDR3 spans 16 residues. The CDR3 coding sequence is TGTGCCAGCAGCGATCGGTCGATCAGAGCCAAAAACATTCAGTACTTC. It specifies CASSDRSIRAKNIQYF.

This clonotype turned up a few times. The J gene is TRBJ1-5, the V gene TRBV12-3 or TRBV12-4; 7 nucleotides match TRBD1. V trimming: 6 bases; J trimming: 2 bases; junction bases outside the gene matches: 4. The CDR3 length is 14 residues. Written as DNA, the CDR3 is TGTGCCAGCAGGGCCACAGGGGGCAATCAGCCCCAGCATTTT. Amino acid sequence: CASRATGGNQPQHF.

This clonotype has only a few counts. The gene calls are TRBV7-9 and TRBJ1-1; no reliable D call. Germline V gene sequence: CDR1 SEHNR, CDR2 FQNEAQ (reference sequence). The CDR3 contains 14 residues. V was shortened by 1 base and J by 2 bases, with 8 bases between the two germline ends. This CDR3 reads CASSLEARNTEAFF. In DNA form, the CDR3 reads TGTGCCAGCAGCTTAGAGGCCAGAAACACTGAAGCTTTCTTT.

The chain carries TRBV7-6 and TRBJ2-1, with 11 bases aligning to TRBD2. Germline-derived CDR1 and CDR2 are SGHVS and FNYEAQ. There are 21 residues in the CDR3. CDR3 region: CASHSRCPGLADPSSYNEQFF. For the CDR3, the DNA is TGTGCTAGCCATTCTAGGTGTCCGGGACTAGCGGACCCGAGCTCCTACAATGAGCAGTTCTTC.

This clonotype was detected ten times or more. J is TRBJ2-1 and V is TRBV5-1, with TRBD1 as a possible D gene (5 bases). Germline V gene data show CDR1 as SGHRS and CDR2 as YFSETQ. This CDR3 is 13 amino acids long. V was shortened by 5 bases and J by 5 bases, with 11 bases between the two germline ends. The chain's CDR3 is CASSTLTDNEQFF. DNA of the CDR3: TGCGCCAGCAGTACTTTGACAGACAATGAGCAGTTCTTC. Looking up the rest from reference TRBV5-1 and TRBJ2-1 gives the full variable domain: KAGVTQTPRYLIKTRGQQVTLSCSPISGHRSVSWYQQTPGQGLQFLFEYFSETQRNKGNFPGRFSGRQFSNSRSEMNVSTLELGDSALYLCASSTLTDNEQFFGPGTRLTVL.

This clonotype was recorded a few times. The rearrangement joins TRBV2 to TRBJ2-7; TRBD2 might be the D (6 bases). Trimming pared 4 bases from V and 3 bases from J, leaving 10 bases between. Germline V gives CDR1 SNHLY, CDR2 FYNNEI. The CDR3 contains 13 residues. CDR3 nucleotide sequence: TGTGCCAGCAGTGCTAGCGCATACTACGAGCAGTACTTC. Protein: CASSASAYYEQYF. Full variable domain (rest looked up from reference TRBV2 and TRBJ2-7): EPEVTQTPSHQVTQMGQEVILRCVPISNHLYFYWYRQILGQKVEFLVSFYNNEISEKSEIFDDQFSVERPDGSNFTLKIRSTKLEDSAMYFCASSASAYYEQYFGPGTRLTVT.

This clonotype came up once. The chain couples TRBV20-1 to TRBJ1-5; D remains ambiguous. Germline V gene data show CDR1 as DFQATT and CDR2 as SNEGSKA (reference sequence). This CDR3 has 13 residues. Trimming left V 3 bases short and J 1 base short, with 7 bases between. The CDR3 loop reads CSARVQSNQPQHF. The CDR3 DNA sequence: TGCAGTGCTAGGGTACAGAGCAATCAGCCCCAGCATTTT.

Ten or more counts support this clonotype. The V gene is TRBV29-1, the J gene TRBJ1-1; TRBD1 aligns across 8 bases. Germline V gene data show CDR1 as SQVTM and CDR2 as ANQGSEA. V lost 6 bases to trimming and J lost 1 base; unmatched junction nucleotides: 10. This CDR3 is 15 amino acids long. The CDR3 DNA follows: TGCAGCGTCGATAGGACAGGGAAGGGGAACACTGAAGCTTTCTTT. Translated: CSVDRTGKGNTEAFF.

V is TRBV18 and J is TRBJ2-5, with D perhaps matching TRBD1 (5 bases). Trimming removed 4 bases from V and 5 bases from J, with 17 bases in between. The germline V gene has CDR1 KGHSH and CDR2 LQKENI. CDR3 length equals 15 residues. The CDR3 DNA is TGTGCCAGCTCACTTATCCAGGGATTCGGGGAGACCCAGTACTTC. Translated, it gives CASSLIQGFGETQYF.

This clonotype appeared many times. The chain links TRBV20-1 to TRBJ2-3; D not resolved. The CDR3 runs to 13 residues. Per the germline V gene, CDR1 is DFQATT and CDR2 is SNEGSKA (reference sequence). V was pared by 5 bases and J by 2 bases, with 11 bases between. CDR3 in amino acids: CSAGLPTTDTQYF. The DNA of the CDR3 is TGCAGTGCTGGCCTTCCTACCACAGATACGCAGTATTTT.

The rearrangement joins TRBV10-3 to TRBJ2-3; 9 bases map to TRBD2. Per the germline V gene, CDR1 is ENHRY and CDR2 is SYGVKD. With V trimmed by 5 bases and J by 7 bases, 13 bases remained unmatched. The CDR3 length is 16 residues. The CDR3 DNA reads TGTGCCATCAGTCCTAATAGCGGGGGTGACTTAAATACGCAGTATTTT. Translated: CAISPNSGGDLNTQYF.

The chain carries TRBV20-1 and TRBJ2-1; TRBD2 matches at 10 bases. CDR3 length: 15 residues. V trimming: 6 bases; J trimming: 7 bases; junction bases outside the gene matches: 12. Germline CDR1 reads DFQATT; CDR2 reads SNEGSKA (reference sequence). CDR3 sequence: CSAQINPSGGNEQFF. The CDR3 DNA sequence: TGCAGTGCCCAGATAAATCCTAGCGGGGGAAATGAGCAGTTCTTC.

In this sample, this clonotype turned up a few times. This chain uses TRBV20-1 with TRBJ2-3; D perhaps matches TRBD2 (7 bases). Trimming removed 1 base from V and 0 bases from J, with 11 bases in between. This CDR3 is built from 15 residues. In germline, CDR1 is DFQATT, CDR2 SNEGSKA (reference sequence). CDR3 residues: CSARGGRGSTDTQYF. For the CDR3, the DNA is TGCAGTGCTAGAGGTGGGAGGGGGAGCACAGATACGCAGTATTTT.

This clonotype occurred a few times. CDR3 protein: CAWSGTGELFF. The CDR3 DNA reads TGTGCCTGGAGCGGAACCGGGGAGCTGTTTTTT. V and J are TRBV30 and TRBJ2-2, with D unclear. Trimming took off 3 bases at V and 5 bases at J, with 4 bases between the two ends. Germline CDR1 reads GTSNPN; CDR2 reads SVGIG (reference sequence). CDR3 length equals 11 residues. Filled out from reference TRBV30 and TRBJ2-2, the complete variable domain reads SQTIHQWPATLVQPVGSPLSLECTVEGTSNPNLYWYRQAAGRGLQLLFYSVGIGQISSEVPQNLSASRPQDRQFILSSKKLLLSDSGFYLCAWSGTGELFFGEGSRLTVL.

The chain recombines TRBV6-4 with TRBJ2-3; 10 bases match TRBD2. CDR1 is MRHNA, CDR2 SNTAGT, per germline. The CDR3 totals 19 residues. The V segment lost 0 bases and the J segment 5 bases; nucleotides outside the gene matches: 14. The CDR3 here is CASSDSPSGGPRALDTQYF. The CDR3 DNA reads TGTGCCAGCAGTGACTCACCTAGCGGGGGCCCAAGAGCCTTAGATACGCAGTATTTT.

The rearrangement links TRBV25-1 to TRBJ2-2, with TRBD2 identical over 7 bases. With V trimmed by 10 bases and J by 5 bases, 4 bases remained unmatched. CDR1 is MGHDK and CDR2 is SYGVNS in the germline V gene. The CDR3 runs 12 residues. DNA of the CDR3: TGTGCCATCCGAGCGGGAACCGGGGAGCTGTTTTTT. It specifies CAIRAGTGELFF. The variable domain in full, with the rest retrieved from reference TRBV25-1 and TRBJ2-2, is EADIYQTPRYLVIGTGKKITLECSQTMGHDKMYWYQQDPGMELHLIHYSYGVNSTEKGDLSSESTVSRIRTEHFPLTLESARPSHTSQYLCAIRAGTGELFFGEGSRLTVL.

The table lists this clonotype with a few counts. The chain is built from TRBV4-1 and TRBJ2-1; 12 positions agree with TRBD2. With 0 bases clipped from V and 8 bases from J, the junction kept 5 bases outside the gene matches. The CDR3 is 16 amino acids. The germline gives CDR1 MGHRA, CDR2 YSYEKL. The CDR3 region has the DNA TGCGCCAGCAGCCAAGAAGGACTAGCGGGGAGGGATGAGCAGTTCTTC. Protein: CASSQEGLAGRDEQFF.

The chain employs TRBV11-1 and TRBJ1-5, with no clear D. V was shortened by 2 bases and J by 3 bases, with 8 bases between the two germline ends. The CDR3 sequence is 14 residues long. Germline CDR1 is SGHAT and CDR2 is FQDESV (reference sequence). The CDR3 DNA sequence: TGTGCCAGCAGCTTAAAAGGGTTCAATCAGCCCCAGCATTTT. This sequence encodes CASSLKGFNQPQHF.

This clonotype has more than one count but fewer than ten. The chain has TRBV5-1 and TRBJ2-1; D gene uncertain. CDR3 length: 11 residues. Germline loops: CDR1 SGHRS, CDR2 YFSETQ. Trimming took off 4 bases at V and 10 bases at J, with 9 bases between the two ends. The CDR3 loop reads CASSIGPEQFF. CDR3 nucleotide sequence: TGCGCCAGCAGCATCGGACCAGAGCAGTTCTTC. Complete variable domain (other parts from reference TRBV5-1 and TRBJ2-1): KAGVTQTPRYLIKTRGQQVTLSCSPISGHRSVSWYQQTPGQGLQFLFEYFSETQRNKGNFPGRFSGRQFSNSRSEMNVSTLELGDSALYLCASSIGPEQFFGPGTRLTVL.

The chain joins TRBV12-3 or TRBV12-4 to TRBJ2-5; no clear D. This CDR3 contains 13 residues. The germline V and J ends were trimmed by 5 bases and 10 bases, with 17 bases remaining between them. In DNA, the CDR3 is TGTGCCAGCAGTCGACTGGTTCTGAAAGACCAGTACTTC. This encodes CASSRLVLKDQYF.

This rearrangement joins TRBV7-9 to TRBJ2-7; 7 bases are shared with TRBD2. CDR3 length equals 16 residues. From germline, CDR1 is SEHNR and CDR2 FQNEAQ (reference sequence). V trimming: 2 bases; J trimming: 2 bases; junction bases outside the gene matches: 9. The CDR3 sequence: CASSLRAQGGTYEQYF. The CDR3 DNA reads as TGTGCCAGCAGCTTAAGAGCGCAGGGAGGGACCTACGAGCAGTACTTC.

The V gene is TRBV20-1, the J gene TRBJ2-7, with 10 bases that match TRBD1. This CDR3 has 15 amino acids. Looked up from germline, CDR1 is DFQATT and CDR2 is SNEGSKA (reference sequence). Unmatched junction bases numbered 9, after V lost 5 bases and J lost 2 bases. Written as DNA, the CDR3 is TGCAGTGCTCCCCGCGGAGACAGGGGGCCCTACGAGCAGTACTTC. Translating it yields CSAPRGDRGPYEQYF.

CDR3: CASSYGGLTGELFF. The CDR3 DNA is TGTGCCAGCAGTTACGGGGGGCTCACCGGGGAGCTGTTTTTT. This sequence joins TRBV6-2 or TRBV6-3 and TRBJ2-2, with D possibly being TRBD1 or TRBD2 (6 bases each). The CDR3 loop spans 14 amino acids. V was shortened by 2 bases and J by 4 bases, with 8 bases between the two germline ends. Germline values: CDR1 MNHEY, CDR2 SVGEGT.

The V and J genes are TRBV5-4 and TRBJ2-5; 7 nucleotides line up with TRBD2. V lost 4 bases to trimming and J lost 0 bases; unmatched junction nucleotides: 9. This CDR3 comprises 16 residues. Looked up from germline, CDR1 is SGHNT and CDR2 is YYREEE (reference sequence). CDR3 amino acids: CASSVDGSGYQETQYF. CDR3 DNA: TGTGCCAGCAGCGTTGATGGTAGCGGGTACCAAGAGACCCAGTACTTC.

V is TRBV4-2 and J is TRBJ2-7; 7 bases align to TRBD2. The V segment lost 0 bases and the J segment 4 bases; nucleotides outside the gene matches: 12. Germline CDR1 LGHNA, CDR2 YNFKEQ. The CDR3 totals 17 residues. The CDR3 DNA is TGTGCCAGCAGCCAAGATCTAAACCCGGGGGGAGGTTACGAGCAGTACTTC. The encoded protein is CASSQDLNPGGGYEQYF.

This chain joins TRBV5-6 and TRBJ2-2; D ambiguous. V was trimmed by 0 bases and J by 4 bases, leaving 10 bases between them. The CDR3 spans 15 residues. Germline CDR1 is SGHDT and CDR2 is YYEEEE. The CDR3 here is CASSLVSGITGELFF. In DNA, the CDR3 is TGTGCCAGCAGCTTGGTGTCTGGGATCACCGGGGAGCTGTTTTTT.

This rearrangement joins TRBV20-1 to TRBJ2-5; D is unresolved. Germline CDR1 and CDR2: DFQATT and SNEGSKA (reference sequence). V lost 4 bases, J lost 3 bases, and 9 bases lay in between. The CDR3 totals 12 residues. The CDR3 DNA follows: TGCAGTGCTAACCCGGGCGAAGAGACCCAGTACTTC. Residues: CSANPGEETQYF.